This T cell receptor (beta chain) was observed in a study of T cell responses to AZD1222 COVID-19 vaccine. Whole-study findings and limits: Across the whole spike, CD4 TCRs peaked at regions 160-218 and 743-854. Nearly half of the spike-specific TCRs reportedly recognize variant regions that carry no mutations.

The assay was immunoSEQ multiplex PCR, and TCRdb's table has in-frame clones only and misses some. This sample has roughly 200,000 clones, with roughly 91% found just once. CDR1 SGHTA and CDR2 FQGNSA come from the germline V gene. Trimming took 7 bases from V and 3 from J, leaving 13 bases between them. The CDR3 consists of 15 residues. To note about this clone: The antigen is unknown.

The material was peripheral blood, obtained on day 0 of MenACWY control vaccination. The clonotype comes from an adult in good health. The chain is built from TRBV7-2 and TRBJ1-6; tentative D call: TRBD1 (5 bases). CDR3 sequence (DNA): TGTGCCAGCAACACGGGACGGCTCTATAATTCACCCCTCCACTTT. It specifies CASNTGRLYNSPLHF.